Each of the 5 T cell receptor beta chains below was sequenced from the same sample in a study of human T cells and chemical hapten exposure. Using its own MiXCR run on the RACE reads, TCRdb lists one record per CDR3 protein. The data contain almost 40,000 distinct CDR3 sequences, more than 8% of them singletons. Noted time point: patch test 3, about 24 weeks after DPC sensitization. This sample's treatment: therapeutic diphenylcyclopropenone sensitization with weekly scalp DPC. Extraction of total RNA was performed on unfractionated whole blood. This specimen was whole blood, taken in connection with sensitization to the hapten diphenylcyclopropenone (DPC). Receptors originate from a man between 45 and 60 years old with alopecia areata. Some clones in this sample may be carry-over from other donors' samples.

This clonotype has ten or more counts. The chain joins TRBV7-8 to TRBJ2-3; D ambiguous. Trimming shortened V by 3 bases and J by 2 bases, and 6 bases separated the two germline ends. CDR3 length: 13 amino acids. Germline values: CDR1 SGHVS, CDR2 FQNEAQ. CDR3 residues: CASSFVVTDTQYF. The CDR3 region has the DNA TGTGCCAGCAGCTTCGTTGTCACAGATACGCAGTATTTT.

CDR3 region: CASNAGDEQYF. Written as DNA, the CDR3 is TGTGCCAGCAATGCAGGGGACGAGCAGTACTTC. The V gene is TRBV6-5, the J gene TRBJ2-7, with D maybe TRBD1 (6 bases). CDR3 length: 11 residues. Trimming took 7 bases from V and 5 from J, leaving 9 bases between them. Germline CDR1 is MNHEY and CDR2 is SVGAGI.

This clonotype was picked up many times. The chain has TRBV10-1 and TRBJ2-5; TRBD1 matches 8 bases. This CDR3 is built from 14 residues. The V and J ends lost 2 bases and 5 bases, in that order; junction bases with no gene match: 4. The V gene's germline CDR1 is WNHNN and CDR2 SYGVQD (reference sequence). CDR3 nucleotide sequence: TGCGCCAGCAGTGAGGCAGGGGGCAAGGAGACCCAGTACTTC. Protein: CASSEAGGKETQYF.

The table lists this clonotype with many counts. This chain links TRBV28 with TRBJ2-1, with 8 bases that match TRBD1. Unmatched junction bases numbered 12, after V lost 7 bases and J lost 10 bases. This CDR3 is built from 14 residues. Germline values: CDR1 MDHEN, CDR2 SYDVKM. The CDR3 DNA reads TGTGCCAGCATTGGGCAGGGGGCGAAAAAGGAGCAGTTCTTC. The encoded protein is CASIGQGAKKEQFF.

The genes are TRBV5-1 and TRBJ2-6; 12 bases are a match to TRBD1. The CDR3 is made up of 20 amino acids. Germline trimming cut 5 bases from V and 0 bases from J; bases unmatched to any gene: 12. CDR1 SGHRS and CDR2 YFSETQ come from the germline V gene. This CDR3 reads CASSVGTGGSLSSGANVLTF. CDR3 DNA sequence: TGCGCCAGCAGTGTGGGGACAGGGGGCTCCTTATCCTCTGGGGCCAACGTCCTGACTTTC.